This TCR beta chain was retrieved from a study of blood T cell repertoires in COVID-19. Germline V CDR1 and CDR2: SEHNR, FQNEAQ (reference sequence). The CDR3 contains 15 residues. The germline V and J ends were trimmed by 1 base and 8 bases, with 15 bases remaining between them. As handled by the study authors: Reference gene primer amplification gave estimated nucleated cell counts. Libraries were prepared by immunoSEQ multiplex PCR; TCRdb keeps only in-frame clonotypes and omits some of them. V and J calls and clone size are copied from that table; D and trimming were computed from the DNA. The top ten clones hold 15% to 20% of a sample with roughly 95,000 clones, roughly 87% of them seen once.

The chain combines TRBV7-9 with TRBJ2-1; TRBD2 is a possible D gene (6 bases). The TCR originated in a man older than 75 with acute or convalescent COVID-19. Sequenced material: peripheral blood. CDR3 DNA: TGTGCCAGCAGCTTAGGTCTAGCGATGGGCGATGAGCAGTTCTTC. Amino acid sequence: CASSLGLAMGDEQFF.